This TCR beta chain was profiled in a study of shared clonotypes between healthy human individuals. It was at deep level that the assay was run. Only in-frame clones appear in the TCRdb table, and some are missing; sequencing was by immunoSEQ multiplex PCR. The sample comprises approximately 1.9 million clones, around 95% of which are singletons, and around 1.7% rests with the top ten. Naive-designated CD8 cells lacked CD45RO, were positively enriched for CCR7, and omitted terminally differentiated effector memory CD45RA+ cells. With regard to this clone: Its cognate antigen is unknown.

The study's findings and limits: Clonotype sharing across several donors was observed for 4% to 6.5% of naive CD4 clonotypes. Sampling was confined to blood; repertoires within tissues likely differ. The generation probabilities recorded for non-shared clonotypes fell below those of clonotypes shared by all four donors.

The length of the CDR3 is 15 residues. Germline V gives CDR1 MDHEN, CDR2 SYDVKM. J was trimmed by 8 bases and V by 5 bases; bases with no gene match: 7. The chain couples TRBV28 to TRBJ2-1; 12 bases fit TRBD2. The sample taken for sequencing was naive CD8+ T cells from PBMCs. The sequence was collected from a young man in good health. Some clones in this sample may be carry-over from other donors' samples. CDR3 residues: CASSPGTSGFDEQFF. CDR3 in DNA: TGTGCCAGCAGTCCCGGGACTAGCGGGTTCGATGAGCAGTTCTTC.